This TCR beta chain derives from a study of blood T cells in healthy people across ages. Regarding the study as a whole: Diversity was higher, and naive CD4+ cells more numerous, in long-lived donors than in aged donors.

The table lists this clonotype with a few counts. Its antigen is still unknown. It was with a sample-barcoded 5' primer and a J-beta primer mix that a second PCR of about 6 to 12 cycles was run. TCRdb re-derived calls from the 5' RACE reads in MiXCR, one entry per CDR3 protein. This table holds 730,000 or so distinct CDR3 sequences, roughly 43% found once. Input material: blood. The clonotype originates from a man aged 80 or over in good health.

The CDR3 reads CAISEQVGHEQFF. The CDR3 DNA sequence: TGTGCCATCAGTGAGCAGGTCGGACATGAGCAGTTCTTC. This chain uses TRBV10-3 with TRBJ2-1; D remains unclear. The germline V gene encodes CDR1 ENHRY and CDR2 SYGVKD. The CDR3 spans 13 residues. V lost 2 bases, J lost 8 bases, and 10 bases lay in between.